The rows below give T cell receptor beta chains drawn from one sample of a study of T-cell memory formation after mild COVID-19. TCRdb re-derived calls from the 5' RACE reads in MiXCR, one entry per CDR3 protein. This repertoire shows about 400,000 distinct CDR3 sequences, 13% to 15% found once; its top ten account for around 22%. Input material: PBMCs or a T cell subset sorted from them (not recorded which). The receptors here all came from a young man who had mild COVID-19 (a few samples of this study predate the infection). Cell type and time point are not known. The CDR3 runs from the conserved cysteine through the conserved F or W. The D gene is left open where the match is weak.

v_gene: TRBV29-1; j_gene: TRBJ2-5; d_gene: NA; CDR3aa: CSVDGAGETQYF
v_gene: TRBV5-1; j_gene: TRBJ2-4; d_gene: NA; CDR3aa: CASSLSGGGQNIQYF
v_gene: TRBV29-1; j_gene: TRBJ2-1; d_gene: NA; CDR3aa: CSVLPDTDVGQFF
v_gene: TRBV30; j_gene: TRBJ1-6; d_gene: TRBD1; CDR3aa: CASDRGQGNSPLHF
v_gene: TRBV7-2; j_gene: TRBJ2-7; d_gene: NA; CDR3aa: CASSLDSGSYEQYF
v_gene: TRBV10-3; j_gene: TRBJ1-1; d_gene: NA; CDR3aa: CAIIAGTEAFF
v_gene: TRBV12-5; j_gene: TRBJ2-2; d_gene: NA; CDR3aa: CACQGTNTGELFF
v_gene: TRBV6-5; j_gene: TRBJ2-7; d_gene: NA; CDR3aa: CASSYYVGPSYEQYF
v_gene: TRBV7-9; j_gene: TRBJ2-5; d_gene: NA; CDR3aa: CASSLAHRTPETQYF
v_gene: TRBV7-9; j_gene: TRBJ2-2; d_gene: NA; CDR3aa: CASSLALGRKNTGELFF
v_gene: TRBV6-2/TRBV6-3; j_gene: TRBJ2-2; d_gene: NA; CDR3aa: CASRTRLNTGELFF
v_gene: TRBV28; j_gene: TRBJ2-4; d_gene: NA; CDR3aa: CASESGVAKNIQYF
v_gene: TRBV10-3; j_gene: TRBJ2-7; d_gene: TRBD1; CDR3aa: CAISEQRGQGVEQYF
v_gene: TRBV5-1; j_gene: TRBJ2-5; d_gene: TRBD1; CDR3aa: CASSLIGQGAAETQYF
v_gene: TRBV9; j_gene: TRBJ2-3; d_gene: TRBD2; CDR3aa: CASSSRTGTSGTDTQYF
v_gene: TRBV27; j_gene: TRBJ1-4; d_gene: NA; CDR3aa: CASSLSTRGSEKLFF
v_gene: TRBV5-1; j_gene: TRBJ2-5; d_gene: NA; CDR3aa: CASSFQETQYF
v_gene: TRBV4-3; j_gene: TRBJ1-3; d_gene: NA; CDR3aa: CASSQARTAGNTIYF
v_gene: TRBV5-5; j_gene: TRBJ2-3; d_gene: TRBD2; CDR3aa: CASSFLAGEWGGTDTQYF
v_gene: TRBV20-1; j_gene: TRBJ2-1; d_gene: NA; CDR3aa: CSARGPGLAKNEQFF
v_gene: TRBV11-2; j_gene: TRBJ2-4; d_gene: NA; CDR3aa: CASSLIEELPRLNIQYF
v_gene: TRBV4-3; j_gene: TRBJ1-1; d_gene: TRBD1; CDR3aa: CASSQGTGAMDTEAFF
v_gene: TRBV5-6; j_gene: TRBJ2-2; d_gene: NA; CDR3aa: CASSPDPYTGELFF
v_gene: TRBV9; j_gene: TRBJ2-3; d_gene: NA; CDR3aa: CASSVARGREGTDTQYF
v_gene: TRBV20-1; j_gene: TRBJ2-1; d_gene: NA; CDR3aa: CSAGHNEQFF
v_gene: TRBV6-1; j_gene: TRBJ1-2; d_gene: TRBD1; CDR3aa: CASTLPGTGYGYTF
v_gene: TRBV6-1; j_gene: TRBJ2-3; d_gene: TRBD2; CDR3aa: CASSERGGDTQYF
v_gene: TRBV6-1; j_gene: TRBJ2-1; d_gene: TRBD2; CDR3aa: CASSSSGGAHEQFF
v_gene: TRBV4-1; j_gene: TRBJ2-2; d_gene: NA; CDR3aa: CASRKSGDTGELFF
v_gene: TRBV5-1; j_gene: TRBJ2-5; d_gene: TRBD2; CDR3aa: CASSPTLAGVQETQYF
v_gene: TRBV12-3/TRBV12-4; j_gene: TRBJ1-5; d_gene: TRBD1; CDR3aa: CASSSRTGTINQPQHF
v_gene: TRBV7-8; j_gene: TRBJ2-6; d_gene: NA; CDR3aa: CASSFRVISGANVLTF
v_gene: TRBV6-2/TRBV6-3; j_gene: TRBJ2-2; d_gene: NA; CDR3aa: CASRTLDSRNTGELFF
v_gene: TRBV6-5; j_gene: TRBJ1-1; d_gene: NA; CDR3aa: CASTNSLGKLAFF
v_gene: TRBV6-2/TRBV6-3; j_gene: TRBJ1-5; d_gene: NA; CDR3aa: CAIGQYGNQPQHF
v_gene: TRBV9; j_gene: TRBJ2-3; d_gene: TRBD1; CDR3aa: CASSVAWTGDTDTQYF
v_gene: TRBV20-1; j_gene: TRBJ2-3; d_gene: NA; CDR3aa: CSARDVDKGVSDTQYF
v_gene: TRBV20-1; j_gene: NA; d_gene: TRBD1; CDR3aa: CSALHGTVGETQYF
v_gene: TRBV4-3; j_gene: TRBJ1-6; d_gene: NA; CDR3aa: CASSQGGTDGLDNSPLHF
v_gene: TRBV7-2; j_gene: TRBJ1-1; d_gene: NA; CDR3aa: CASSLRPDPGTEAFF
v_gene: TRBV5-6; j_gene: TRBJ2-7; d_gene: NA; CDR3aa: CASRGGLEQYF
v_gene: TRBV5-6; j_gene: TRBJ2-1; d_gene: TRBD1; CDR3aa: CASSLGQGYEQFF
v_gene: TRBV7-2; j_gene: TRBJ1-4; d_gene: NA; CDR3aa: CASSRGGTATNEKLFF
v_gene: TRBV29-1; j_gene: TRBJ2-3; d_gene: NA; CDR3aa: CSVEGWTQTDTQYF
v_gene: TRBV7-2; j_gene: TRBJ1-4; d_gene: TRBD1; CDR3aa: CASSPGQGLKLFF
v_gene: TRBV5-1; j_gene: TRBJ2-7; d_gene: NA; CDR3aa: CASSPAPGNEQYF
v_gene: TRBV5-1; j_gene: TRBJ2-5; d_gene: TRBD1; CDR3aa: CASSLGAGGGGETQYF
v_gene: TRBV7-6; j_gene: TRBJ2-1; d_gene: TRBD2; CDR3aa: CASSFASGGHSYNEQFF
v_gene: TRBV20-1; j_gene: TRBJ2-5; d_gene: NA; CDR3aa: CSASSGVETQYF
v_gene: TRBV7-7; j_gene: TRBJ2-5; d_gene: TRBD1; CDR3aa: CASSIGQGAGRETQYF
v_gene: TRBV6-5; j_gene: TRBJ2-5; d_gene: TRBD1; CDR3aa: CASSSGQVWQETQYF
v_gene: TRBV12-3/TRBV12-4; j_gene: TRBJ2-2; d_gene: NA; CDR3aa: CASSLKAGSNTGELFF
v_gene: TRBV7-9; j_gene: TRBJ1-3; d_gene: NA; CDR3aa: CASSPGALEF